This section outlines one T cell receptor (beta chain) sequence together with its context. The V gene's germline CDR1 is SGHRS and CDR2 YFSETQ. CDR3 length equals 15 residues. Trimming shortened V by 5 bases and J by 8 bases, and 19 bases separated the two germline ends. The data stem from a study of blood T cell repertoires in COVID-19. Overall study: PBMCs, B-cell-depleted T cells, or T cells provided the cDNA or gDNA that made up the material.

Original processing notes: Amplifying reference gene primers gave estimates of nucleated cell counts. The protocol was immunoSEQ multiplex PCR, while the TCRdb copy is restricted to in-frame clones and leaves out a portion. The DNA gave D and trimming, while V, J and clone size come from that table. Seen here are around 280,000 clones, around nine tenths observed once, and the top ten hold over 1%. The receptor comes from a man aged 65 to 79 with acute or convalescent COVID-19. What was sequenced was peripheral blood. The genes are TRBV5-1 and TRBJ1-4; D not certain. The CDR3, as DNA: TGCGCCAGCAGAATGGACGGGAGGGCGAGAGAAAAACTGTTTTTT. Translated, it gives CASRMDGRAREKLFF.